These 15 T cell receptor beta chains were sequenced from one sample in a study of PD-L1 blockade in urothelial cancer. Produced via immunoSEQ multiplex PCR; TCRdb's table is partial and in-frame only. This sample has roughly 20,000 clones, with roughly 88% found just once. This material consisted of PBMCs, taken around atezolizumab (anti-PD-L1) treatment. The receptors shown here come from a man aged 50 to 60 with urothelial cancer.

The gene calls are TRBV6-5 and TRBJ1-2; TRBD1 aligns across 9 bases. Trimming removed 4 bases from V and 7 bases from J; junction bases left unmatched: 13. From germline, CDR1 is MNHEY and CDR2 SVGAGI. The CDR3 extends over 16 amino acids. The CDR3, as DNA: TGTGCCAGCAGTTCGTTCTCCGGGACAGGGTCGAGTGGCTACACCTTC. Its protein is CASSSFSGTGSSGYTF.

J is TRBJ1-2 and V is TRBV6-6, with 9 bases that match TRBD1. The CDR3 runs 15 residues. Looked up from germline, CDR1 is MNHNY and CDR2 is SVGAGI (reference sequence). Losses at the gene ends were 6 bases for V and 2 bases for J; bases not matched to a gene: 7. Here the CDR3 DNA reads TGTGCCAGCAGCTTGGGACAGGGTGAGAACTATGGCTACACCTTC. This encodes CASSLGQGENYGYTF.

V usage is TRBV7-6 and J usage is TRBJ1-6, with a weak D call TRBD1 (6 bases). CDR3 length: 15 residues. Germline CDR1 and CDR2: SGHVS and FNYEAQ. Trimming took 5 bases from V and 8 from J, leaving 16 bases between them. CDR3 residues: CASSRGGRVDSPLHF. DNA for the CDR3: TGTGCCAGCAGCCGGGGGGGCAGGGTAGATTCACCCCTCCACTTT.

The chain carries TRBV7-2 and TRBJ2-7; the D gene is possibly TRBD2 (5 bases). The length of the CDR3 is 14 residues. V was cut by 1 base and J by 5 bases, with 12 bases left in between. Germline CDR1 SGHTA, CDR2 FQGNSA. The chain's CDR3 is CASSLDGILDEQYF. The CDR3 DNA is TGTGCCAGCAGCTTAGACGGGATTTTAGACGAGCAGTACTTC.

The chain joins TRBV18 to TRBJ2-7; TRBD1 agrees at 8 bases. J gave up 4 bases and V 1 base, and 3 bases lay outside the gene matches. The germline V gene encodes CDR1 KGHSH and CDR2 LQKENI. The CDR3 totals 14 residues. CDR3 protein: CASSPLGQVYEQYF. DNA of the CDR3: TGTGCCAGCTCACCACTGGGACAGGTATACGAGCAGTACTTC.

This clone has a single count. The rearrangement joins TRBV6-5 to TRBJ1-2, with 8 bases matching TRBD1. Germline loops: CDR1 MNHEY, CDR2 SVGAGI. V lost 2 bases, J lost 3 bases, and 8 bases stayed unmatched. There are 16 residues in the CDR3. The DNA for the CDR3 is TGTGCCAGCAGTTACGATGACAGGGGCCTGGACTATGGCTACACCTTC. Translating gives CASSYDDRGLDYGYTF.

The CDR3 sequence: CASSYRGRIETQYF. As DNA, the CDR3 is TGTGCCAGCAGCTACAGGGGGCGCATTGAGACCCAGTACTTC. V usage is TRBV7-2 and J usage is TRBJ2-5; TRBD1 matches 9 bases. The CDR3 loop spans 14 amino acids. The V and J ends lost 4 bases and 5 bases, in that order; junction bases with no gene match: 5. Germline CDR1 SGHTA, CDR2 FQGNSA.

This CDR3 is CASAPERAVQETQYF. CDR3 nucleotide sequence: TGTGCTAGTGCTCCGGAGAGGGCAGTACAAGAGACCCAGTACTTC. V usage is TRBV12-5 and J usage is TRBJ2-5, with TRBD2 as a possible D gene (5 bases). Germline CDR1 LGHNT, CDR2 FRNRAP. This CDR3 spans 15 amino acids. Trimming left V 7 bases short and J 2 bases short, with 17 bases between.

V and J are TRBV25-1 and TRBJ2-1, with 12 bases identical to TRBD2. CDR1 MGHDK and CDR2 SYGVNS come from the germline V gene. This CDR3 spans 17 amino acids. With 4 bases clipped from V and 0 bases from J, the junction kept 4 bases outside the gene matches. The CDR3 loop is CASSGGLAGSSYNEQFF. For the CDR3, the DNA is TGTGCCAGCAGTGGAGGACTAGCGGGAAGCTCCTACAATGAGCAGTTCTTC.

This chain uses TRBV5-6 with TRBJ1-2; 9 bases map to TRBD1. Looked up from germline, CDR1 is SGHDT and CDR2 is YYEEEE. The CDR3 extends over 13 amino acids. Trimming cost V 3 bases and J 10 bases; bases outside gene matches: 7. CDR3 residues: CASSYDRGRHYTF. The CDR3 DNA reads as TGTGCCAGCAGCTACGACAGGGGGAGACACTACACCTTC.

The rearrangement joins TRBV9 to TRBJ2-5; D unclear. The CDR3 runs 11 residues. V was trimmed by 2 bases and J by 3 bases, leaving 2 bases between them. Germline V gene data show CDR1 as SGDLS and CDR2 as YYNGEE. The CDR3 sequence is CASSVEETQYF. The CDR3 DNA follows: TGTGCCAGCAGCGTCGAAGAGACCCAGTACTTC.

J is TRBJ2-5 and V is TRBV6-6; 7 bases fit TRBD2. The CDR3 consists of 16 residues. The germline gives CDR1 MNHNY, CDR2 SVGAGI (reference sequence). The V gene end was trimmed by 5 bases and the J gene end by 3 bases; junction bases not matched to a gene: 12. The CDR3: CASSPPKAGLKETQYF. The CDR3 DNA follows: TGTGCCAGCAGTCCTCCAAAAGCGGGGCTAAAAGAGACCCAGTACTTC.

The rearrangement links TRBV27 to TRBJ1-6; TRBD1 is a possible D gene (5 bases). CDR3 size: 14 residues. V was shortened by 6 bases and J by 6 bases, with 12 bases between the two germline ends. CDR1 MNHEY and CDR2 SMNVEV come from the germline V gene (reference sequence). The CDR3 DNA reads as TGTGCCAGCAGAGACAGTAGAGGTAATTCACCCCTCCACTTT. It specifies CASRDSRGNSPLHF.

V usage is TRBV7-9 and J usage is TRBJ2-3; TRBD2 is a possible D gene (5 bases). With 5 bases removed from V and 3 bases from J, the gap between germline ends came to 9 bases. This CDR3 is 13 amino acids long. The germline gives CDR1 SEHNR, CDR2 FQNEAQ (reference sequence). The CDR3 protein is CASSPRGTDTQYF. In DNA form, the CDR3 reads TGTGCCAGCAGCCCGAGAGGGACAGATACGCAGTATTTT.

The J gene is TRBJ2-5, the V gene TRBV6-1; TRBD2 might be the D (6 bases). Per the germline V gene, CDR1 is MNHNS and CDR2 is SASEGT. Trimming shortened V by 2 bases and J by 0 bases, and 7 bases separated the two germline ends. CDR3 length: 14 residues. The DNA of the CDR3 is TGTGCCAGCAGTGAACGGAGGGACCAAGAGACCCAGTACTTC. It is translated as CASSERRDQETQYF.